A selection of T cell receptor beta chains follows, all from one sample in a study of shared T cell receptors in the human thymus. The assay was immunoSEQ multiplex PCR, and TCRdb's table has in-frame clones only and misses some. The data contain almost 550,000 clones, approximately 78% of them singletons. This sample also belongs to another study, concerning human thymus T cells.

The sample comprised thymocytes. The receptors shown here come from a boy in the first two years of life with a congenital heart defect. Each CDR3 is given with its conserved first and last residue. Each record gives: J gene, clone size, V gene, D gene, CDR3 DNA, CDR3 protein. A D gene is named only where the DNA matches it firmly. A row's size may be missing; if present it is once, few, many or a size class.

TRBJ2-6 | - | TRBV12-5 | TRBD1 | TGTGCTAGTGGTATAGCCCCGGGACAGCCTTCCTCTGGGGCCAACGTCCTGACTTTC | CASGIAPGQPSSGANVLTF
TRBJ2-3 | - | TRBV11-3 | - | TGTGCCAGCAGCTTAGGTGGGAGCGCAGATACGCAGTATTTT | CASSLGGSADTQYF
TRBJ2-2 | once | TRBV7-9 | - | TGTGCCAGCAGCCTCTGGAGCCATAACACCGGGGAGCTGTTTTTT | CASSLWSHNTGELFF
TRBJ2-2 | - | TRBV15 | TRBD2 | TGTGCCACCAGCAGAGTAGGGACTAGCCGACCCGGGGAGCTGTTTTTT | CATSRVGTSRPGELFF
TRBJ2-5 | - | TRBV11-3 | - | TGTGCCAGCAGCCAAACAGTTCGAGAGACCCAGTACTTC | CASSQTVRETQYF
TRBJ2-1 | - | TRBV14 | TRBD2 | TGTGCCAGCAGCTTTCTAGCGGGGGCCCTTGATGAGCAGTTCTTC | CASSFLAGALDEQFF
TRBJ2-1 | - | TRBV10-3 | TRBD2 | TGTGCCATCAGACTAGCGGAATTCAACAATGAGCAGTTCTTC | CAIRLAEFNNEQFF
TRBJ1-1 | - | TRBV2 | TRBD1 | TGTGCCAGCAGTGACAGGGGGCGCAGGACTGAAGCTTTCTTT | CASSDRGRRTEAFF
TRBJ2-5 | - | TRBV10-3 | TRBD1 | TGTGCCATCGAATCGGACAGGGATCCCCAAGAGACCCAGTACTTC | CAIESDRDPQETQYF
TRBJ1-3 | - | TRBV4-3 | - | TGCGCCAGCAGCCAAGATAGCCGGCGCTCCCCCGGCCCTTCTGGAAACACCATATATTTT | CASSQDSRRSPGPSGNTIYF
TRBJ1-3 | - | TRBV4-2 | - | TGTGCCAGCAGCCAAGATCCCCCGGGGGGAAACACCATATATTTT | CASSQDPPGGNTIYF
TRBJ2-3 | - | TRBV6-1 | TRBD1 | TGTGCCAGCAGGGAGACAGGGCCAGATACGCAGTATTTT | CASRETGPDTQYF
TRBJ2-3 | - | TRBV19 | - | TGTGCCAGTAGTATAGATCGGGGAACAGATACGCAGTATTTT | CASSIDRGTDTQYF
TRBJ2-3 | once | TRBV29-1 | TRBD1 | TGCAGCGCTATTACAGGGGTGAGCACAGATACGCAGTATTTT | CSAITGVSTDTQYF
TRBJ2-7 | - | TRBV30 | TRBD2 | TGTGCCTGGAGCGGACTAGCGGGAGCGGACGAGCAGTACTTC | CAWSGLAGADEQYF
TRBJ2-7 | - | TRBV19 | TRBD2 | TGTGCCAGTAGTCCCCGGACTAGCGGGGGATACGAGCAGTACTTC | CASSPRTSGGYEQYF
TRBJ2-7 | - | TRBV12-2 | - | TGTGCAAGTCGCTTGGAACTAGCGGGAGTCTTTTGTTCCTACGAGCAGTACTTC | CASRLELAGVFCSYEQYF
TRBJ1-2 | - | TRBV4-1 | TRBD1 | TGCGCCAGCAGCGCCTCCGGGACAGAATACTATGGCTACACCTTC | CASSASGTEYYGYTF
TRBJ2-7 | - | TRBV5-1 | - | TGCGCCAGCAGCCCATACCCCGGGACACACTACGAGCAGTACTTC | CASSPYPGTHYEQYF
TRBJ1-2 | - | TRBV7-9 | - | TGTGCCAGCAGCTTTCACGGCACAGGGTCAGGTGGCTACACCTTC | CASSFHGTGSGGYTF
TRBJ2-5 | - | TRBV4-1 | - | TGCGCCAGCAGCCAAGAGGACGGGGGTAGGGAGACCCAGTACTTC | CASSQEDGGRETQYF
TRBJ1-5 | - | TRBV30 | TRBD1 | TGTGCCTGGAGGGAGGGACAGGGGACTCAGCCCCAGCATTTT | CAWREGQGTQPQHF